This entry lists 15 T cell receptor beta chains sequenced from one sample in a study of T cells in Graves' hyperthyroidism and ophthalmopathy. There were TCR beta CDR3 regions amplified from RNA transcripts. During a first-round RT-PCR of the TCR CDR3, the HTBI primer set was used. TCRdb fed the multiplex PCR reads into MiXCR, producing one record per CDR3 protein. The sample has some 620,000 distinct CDR3 sequences; roughly 15% are singletons. Source material: blood. Receptors were obtained from a woman aged 25-40 years with Graves' hyperthyroidism.

This clonotype was picked up many times. This chain joins TRBV28 and TRBJ2-7; D unresolved. The V end lost 8 bases, the J end lost 4 bases, and 9 bases lay between the germline ends. This CDR3 is 11 amino acids long. The germline CDR1 and CDR2 sequences are MDHEN and SYDVKM. Here the CDR3 reads CASSGRYEQYF. DNA of the CDR3: TGTGCCAGCTCGGGTCGGTACGAGCAGTACTTC.

This clonotype has at least ten counts. The chain combines TRBV27 with TRBJ2-1; TRBD2 agrees at 8 bases. J was trimmed by 5 bases and V by 5 bases; bases with no gene match: 8. The CDR3 extends over 15 amino acids. Per the germline V gene, CDR1 is MNHEY and CDR2 is SMNVEV (reference sequence). Here the CDR3 reads CASSIIAGRDNEQFF. Written as DNA, the CDR3 is TGTGCCAGCAGTATAATAGCGGGAAGGGACAATGAGCAGTTCTTC.

There are a few counts of this clonotype. The rearrangement joins TRBV5-1 to TRBJ2-2; D uncertain. This CDR3 region has 15 residues. The ends were cut back, 1 base at V and 4 bases at J, with 11 bases in the middle. Germline CDR1 is SGHRS and CDR2 is YFSETQ. Here the CDR3 reads CASSLYRVPTGELFF. As DNA, the CDR3 is TGCGCCAGCAGCTTGTATCGCGTCCCCACCGGGGAGCTGTTTTTT.

On this clonotype: A much larger clone differs by one base, so this may be a read error. The conserved phenylalanine or tryptophan is not found at the CDR3 terminus, so this likely reflects a read error. The rearrangement links TRBV27 to TRBJ1-1; D ambiguous. Trimming cost V 5 bases and J 0 bases, with 10 bases left between them. This CDR3 region has 14 residues. Germline CDR1 and CDR2: MNHEY and SMNVEV (reference sequence). In DNA form, the CDR3 reads TGTGCCAGCAGTCGGTCAGACCTGAACACTGAAGCTTTCCTT. Its protein is CASSRSDLNTEAFL.

This clonotype was observed many times. This rearrangement joins TRBV6-1 to TRBJ1-4, with D tentatively TRBD1 (6 bases). The CDR3 runs to 14 residues. Trimming shortened V by 4 bases and J by 2 bases, and 8 bases separated the two germline ends. Germline lookup yields CDR1 MNHNS and CDR2 SASEGT. The CDR3 DNA is TGTGCCAGCAGTGCCACAGGGACTAATGAAAAACTGTTTTTT. Protein sequence: CASSATGTNEKLFF.

This clonotype was counted only a few times. The rearrangement joins TRBV12-3 or TRBV12-4 to TRBJ2-7, with TRBD2 identical over 7 bases. The CDR3 runs to 13 residues. V gave up 10 bases and J gave up 5 bases; unmatched junction bases: 11. CDR3 nucleotide sequence: TGTGCCACCTCGATCCCCGCGGGGGACGAGCAGTACTTC. Its translation: CATSIPAGDEQYF.

The V gene is TRBV19, the J gene TRBJ2-1, with TRBD2 matching over 10 bases. The V and J ends lost 9 bases and 4 bases, in that order; junction bases with no gene match: 18. Looked up from germline, CDR1 is LNHDA and CDR2 is SQIVND (reference sequence). The CDR3 is made up of 18 amino acids. CDR3 protein: CASREAGGPIVQYNEQFF. The CDR3 bases are TGTGCCAGCCGGGAAGCGGGAGGGCCTATCGTTCAATACAATGAGCAGTTCTTC. Supplemented by reference TRBV19 and TRBJ2-1, the full variable domain reads DGGITQSPKYLFRKEGQNVTLSCEQNLNHDAMYWYRQDPGQGLRLIYYSQIVNDFQKGDIAEGYSVSREKKESFPLTVTSAQKNPTAFYLCASREAGGPIVQYNEQFFGPGTRLTVL.

This clonotype was seen at least ten times. This chain uses TRBV7-2 with TRBJ2-3, with 11 bases fitting TRBD2. Per the germline V gene, CDR1 is SGHTA and CDR2 is FQGNSA. CDR3 length: 16 residues. J gave up 3 bases and V 5 bases, and 7 bases lay outside the gene matches. Here the CDR3 reads CASSLLAGGGTDTQYF. As DNA, the CDR3 is TGTGCCAGCAGCCTGCTAGCGGGAGGTGGGACAGATACGCAGTATTTT.

This clonotype was seen ten or more times. The genes are TRBV6-1 and TRBJ2-7; D possibly matches TRBD1 or TRBD2 (5 bases each). Trimming shortened V by 7 bases and J by 1 base, and 26 bases separated the two germline ends. CDR3 length: 18 residues. The germline CDR1 and CDR2 sequences are MNHNS and SASEGT. In nucleotides, the CDR3 is TGTGCCAGCAAGGTTGGAGTTTGGGACCCCGACACATCCTACGAGCAGTACTTC. Protein: CASKVGVWDPDTSYEQYF.

This clonotype was seen more than once but under ten times. The rearrangement links TRBV30 to TRBJ1-6; 7 nucleotides match TRBD1. Germline V gene lookup returns CDR1 GTSNPN and CDR2 SVGIG (reference sequence). V dropped 8 bases and J dropped 8; count of bases not matched to a gene: 9. This CDR3 is 13 amino acids long. DNA of the CDR3: TGTGCCACCAAGGGCAGGGGGTATTCACCCCTCCACTTT. As protein: CATKGRGYSPLHF.

The sample holds many counts of this clonotype. The V and J genes are TRBV30 and TRBJ2-5; D gene unclear. The CDR3 length is 14 residues. Trimming pared 1 base from V and 3 bases from J, leaving 12 bases between. The germline V gene encodes CDR1 GTSNPN and CDR2 SVGIG (reference sequence). The CDR3 here is CAWSDLETKETQYF. CDR3 coding DNA: TGTGCCTGGAGTGATTTAGAGACCAAAGAGACCCAGTACTTC.

This chain links TRBV2 with TRBJ2-5; 9 bases align to TRBD1. This CDR3 is built from 13 residues. CDR1 and CDR2 from the germline V gene are SNHLY and FYNNEI. The junction had 5 bases not matched to a gene; V was cut back by 8 bases and J by 4 bases. CDR3 in DNA: TGTGCCAGCGAGGACAGGGGTCGAGAGACCCAGTACTTC. Translation gives CASEDRGRETQYF.

This clonotype occurred many times. This chain connects TRBV27 to TRBJ1-2; D uncertain. The CDR3 is made up of 13 amino acids. Germline CDR1 reads MNHEY; CDR2 reads SMNVEV (reference sequence). The V end lost 1 base, the J end lost 0 bases, and 3 bases lay between the germline ends. The CDR3 sequence: CASSLFSNYGYTF. CDR3 bases: TGTGCCAGCAGTTTATTCTCTAACTATGGCTACACCTTC.

The table lists this clonotype with a count of one. A much larger clonotype is one base distant, so this may be a read error. This sequence joins TRBV2 and TRBJ2-3, with 13 bases lining up with TRBD2. Germline CDR1 SNHLY, CDR2 FYNNEI. This CDR3 has 16 residues. The ends lost 11 bases at V and 0 bases at J; junction bases unmatched: 8. CDR3: CASEGTSGASTDTQYF. The CDR3 DNA follows: TGTGCCTCCGAAGGGACTAGCGGGGCGAGCACAGATACGCAGTATTTT.

V usage is TRBV19 and J usage is TRBJ1-1; 8 bases line up with TRBD1. The ends lost 8 bases at V and 1 base at J; junction bases unmatched: 12. Germline V CDR1 and CDR2: LNHDA, SQIVND (reference sequence). The CDR3 is 16 residues long. DNA of the CDR3: TGTGCCAGTGCCAACGTTAGACAGGGGAGGAACACTGAAGCTTTCTTT. It specifies CASANVRQGRNTEAFF.